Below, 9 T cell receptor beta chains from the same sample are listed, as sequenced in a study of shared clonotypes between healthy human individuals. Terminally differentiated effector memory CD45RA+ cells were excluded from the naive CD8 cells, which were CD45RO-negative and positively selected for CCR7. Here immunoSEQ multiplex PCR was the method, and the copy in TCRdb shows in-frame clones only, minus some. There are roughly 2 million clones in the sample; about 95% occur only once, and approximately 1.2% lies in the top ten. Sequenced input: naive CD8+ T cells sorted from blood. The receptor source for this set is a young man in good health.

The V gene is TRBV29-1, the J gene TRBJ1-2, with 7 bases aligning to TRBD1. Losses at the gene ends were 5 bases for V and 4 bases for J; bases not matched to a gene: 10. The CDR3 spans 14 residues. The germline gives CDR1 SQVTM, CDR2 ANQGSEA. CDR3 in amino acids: CSVLTKGQFYGYTF. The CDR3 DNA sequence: TGCAGCGTTTTAACTAAGGGACAGTTCTATGGCTACACCTTC.

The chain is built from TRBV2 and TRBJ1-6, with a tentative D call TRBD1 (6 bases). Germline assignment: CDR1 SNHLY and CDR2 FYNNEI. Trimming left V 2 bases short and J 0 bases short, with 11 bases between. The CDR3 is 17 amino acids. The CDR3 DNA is TGTGCCAGCAGTGAATGGACAGTGAGCTCCTATAATTCACCCCTCCACTTT. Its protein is CASSEWTVSSYNSPLHF.

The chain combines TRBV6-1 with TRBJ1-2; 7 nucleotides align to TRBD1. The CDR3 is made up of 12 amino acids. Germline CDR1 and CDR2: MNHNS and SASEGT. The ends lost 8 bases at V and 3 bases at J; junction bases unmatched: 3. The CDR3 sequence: CASADRDYGYTF. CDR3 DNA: TGTGCCAGCGCCGACAGGGACTATGGCTACACCTTC.

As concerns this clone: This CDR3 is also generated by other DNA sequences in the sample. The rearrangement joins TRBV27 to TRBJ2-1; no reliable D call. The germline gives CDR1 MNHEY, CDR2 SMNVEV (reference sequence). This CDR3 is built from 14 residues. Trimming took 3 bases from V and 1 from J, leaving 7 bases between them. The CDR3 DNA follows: TGTGCCAGCAGTTTTCCAGGTTCCTACAATGAGCAGTTCTTC. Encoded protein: CASSFPGSYNEQFF.

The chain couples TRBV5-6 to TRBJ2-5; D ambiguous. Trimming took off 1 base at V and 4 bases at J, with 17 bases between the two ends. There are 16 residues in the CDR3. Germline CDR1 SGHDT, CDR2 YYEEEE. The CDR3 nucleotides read TGTGCCAGCAGCTTGTTTGCCGACCCGTACCCAGAGACCCAGTACTTC. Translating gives CASSLFADPYPETQYF.

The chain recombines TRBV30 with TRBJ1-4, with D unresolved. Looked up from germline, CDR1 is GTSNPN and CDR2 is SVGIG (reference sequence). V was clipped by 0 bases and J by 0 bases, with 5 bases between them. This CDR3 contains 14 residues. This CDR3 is CAWSVIATNEKLFF. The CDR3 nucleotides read TGTGCCTGGAGTGTGATAGCAACTAATGAAAAACTGTTTTTT.

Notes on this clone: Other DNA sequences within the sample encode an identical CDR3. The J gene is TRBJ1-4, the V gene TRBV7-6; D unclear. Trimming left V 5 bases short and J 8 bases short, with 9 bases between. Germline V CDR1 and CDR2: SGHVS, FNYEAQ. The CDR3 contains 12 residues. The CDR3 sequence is CASSLPGEKLFF. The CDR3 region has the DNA TGTGCCAGCAGCCTTCCGGGGGAAAAACTGTTTTTT.

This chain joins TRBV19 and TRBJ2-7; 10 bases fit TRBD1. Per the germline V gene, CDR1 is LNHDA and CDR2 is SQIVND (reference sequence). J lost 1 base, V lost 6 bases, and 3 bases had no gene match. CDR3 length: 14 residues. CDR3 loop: CASSDRGPSYEQYF. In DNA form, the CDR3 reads TGTGCCAGTAGCGACAGGGGGCCTTCCTACGAGCAGTACTTC. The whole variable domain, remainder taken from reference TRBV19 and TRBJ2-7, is DGGITQSPKYLFRKEGQNVTLSCEQNLNHDAMYWYRQDPGQGLRLIYYSQIVNDFQKGDIAEGYSVSREKKESFPLTVTSAQKNPTAFYLCASSDRGPSYEQYFGPGTRLTVT.

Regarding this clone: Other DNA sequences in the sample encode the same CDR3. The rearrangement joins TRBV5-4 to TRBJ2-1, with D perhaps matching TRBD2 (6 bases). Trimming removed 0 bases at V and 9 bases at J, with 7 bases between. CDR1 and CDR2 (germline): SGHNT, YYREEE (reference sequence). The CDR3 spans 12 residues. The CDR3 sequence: CASSLEGGEQFF. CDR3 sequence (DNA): TGTGCCAGCAGCTTGGAGGGAGGTGAGCAGTTCTTC.